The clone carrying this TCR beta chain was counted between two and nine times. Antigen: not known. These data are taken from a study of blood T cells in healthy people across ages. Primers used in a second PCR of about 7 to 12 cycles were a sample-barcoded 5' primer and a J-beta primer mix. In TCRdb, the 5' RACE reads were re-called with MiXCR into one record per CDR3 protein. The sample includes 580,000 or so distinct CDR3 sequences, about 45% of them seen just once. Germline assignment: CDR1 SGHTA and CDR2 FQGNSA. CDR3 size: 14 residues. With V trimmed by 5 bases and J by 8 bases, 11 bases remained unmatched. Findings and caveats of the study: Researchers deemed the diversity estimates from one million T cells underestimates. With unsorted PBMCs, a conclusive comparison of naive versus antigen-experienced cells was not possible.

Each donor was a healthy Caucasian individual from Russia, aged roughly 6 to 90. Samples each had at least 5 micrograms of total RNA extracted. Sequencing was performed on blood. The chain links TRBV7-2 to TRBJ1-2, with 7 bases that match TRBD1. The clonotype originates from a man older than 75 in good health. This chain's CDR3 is CASSMTGTVGGYTF. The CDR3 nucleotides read TGTGCCAGCAGCATGACCGGGACAGTTGGCGGCTACACCTTC.